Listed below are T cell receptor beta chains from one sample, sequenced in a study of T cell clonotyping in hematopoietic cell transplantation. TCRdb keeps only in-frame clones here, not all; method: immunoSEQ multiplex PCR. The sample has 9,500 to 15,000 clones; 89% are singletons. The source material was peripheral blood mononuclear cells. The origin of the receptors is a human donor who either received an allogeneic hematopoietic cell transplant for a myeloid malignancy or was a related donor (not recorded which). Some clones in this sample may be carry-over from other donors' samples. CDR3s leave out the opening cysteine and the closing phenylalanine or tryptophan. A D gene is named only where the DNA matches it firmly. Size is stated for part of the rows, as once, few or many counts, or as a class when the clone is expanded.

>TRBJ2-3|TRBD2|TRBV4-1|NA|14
ASNWGLASNSDTQY
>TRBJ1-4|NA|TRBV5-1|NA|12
ASSSAGVGEKLF
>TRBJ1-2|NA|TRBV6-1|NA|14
ASSERPSRSLYGYT
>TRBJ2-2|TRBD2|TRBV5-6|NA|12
ASSLSLAAGELF
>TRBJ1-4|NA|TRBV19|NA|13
ASKETTGFGEKLF
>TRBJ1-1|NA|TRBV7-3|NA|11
ASSSRSYTEAF
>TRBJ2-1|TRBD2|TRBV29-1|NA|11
SVSSGGYNEQF
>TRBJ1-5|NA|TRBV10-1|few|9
ASSDGGPQH
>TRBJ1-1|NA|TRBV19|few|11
ASAAGVNTEAF
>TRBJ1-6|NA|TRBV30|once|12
AWSLLTGNSPLH
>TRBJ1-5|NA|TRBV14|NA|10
ASSLMGQPQH
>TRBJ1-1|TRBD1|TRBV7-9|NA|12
ASSLAGGSTEAF
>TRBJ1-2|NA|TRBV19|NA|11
ASIPRGVGSYT
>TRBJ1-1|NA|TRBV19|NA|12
ASSIGDGNTEAF
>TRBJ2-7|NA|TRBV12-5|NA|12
ASGPPSHSWEQY
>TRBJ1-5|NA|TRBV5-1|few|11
ASSFRVHQPQH
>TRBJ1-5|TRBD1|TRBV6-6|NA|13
ASKRTGGGNQPQH
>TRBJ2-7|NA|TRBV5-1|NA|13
ASSWGSPAGHEQY
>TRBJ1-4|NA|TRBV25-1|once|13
ASSHTRGSNEKLF
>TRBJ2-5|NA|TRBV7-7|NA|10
ASSPDGETQY
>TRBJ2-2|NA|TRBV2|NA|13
ASSEAAVNTGELF
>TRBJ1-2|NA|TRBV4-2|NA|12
ASSQGQGFYGYT
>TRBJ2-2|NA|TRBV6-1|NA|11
ASSQTNTGELF
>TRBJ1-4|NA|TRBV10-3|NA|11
AISGGTEEKLF
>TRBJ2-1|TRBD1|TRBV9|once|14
ASSPPLSTGGHEQF
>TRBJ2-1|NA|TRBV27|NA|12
ASSLSAGANEQF
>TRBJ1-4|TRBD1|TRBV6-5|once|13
ASRPRQGAGEKLF
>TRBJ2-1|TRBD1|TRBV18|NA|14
ASSPGQGSSYNEQF
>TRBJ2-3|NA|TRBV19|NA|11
ASSDTWGATQY
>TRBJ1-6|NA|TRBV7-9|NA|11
ASSLDADSPLH
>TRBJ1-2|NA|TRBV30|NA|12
AWSWGEGNYGYT
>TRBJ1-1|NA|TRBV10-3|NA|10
AIRGLSGKAF
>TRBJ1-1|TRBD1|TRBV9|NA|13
ASSARTGGNTEAF
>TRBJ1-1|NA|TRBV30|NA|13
AWSMLRRVGPEAF
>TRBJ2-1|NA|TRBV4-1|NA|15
ASSQDLDSSSYNEQF
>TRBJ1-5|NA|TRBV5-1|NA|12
ASSLDGVGQPQH
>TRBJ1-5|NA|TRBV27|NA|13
ASSLGGGANQPQH
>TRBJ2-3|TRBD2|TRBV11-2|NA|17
ASVGGGLAGGPPTDTQY
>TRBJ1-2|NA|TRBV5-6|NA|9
ASSRDTDYT